The clone carrying this TCR beta chain was counted only a few times. Its antigen is undetermined. This entry is derived from a study of beta chain features in type 1 diabetes. Study-level results: People with Type 1 diabetes carried modestly yet significantly shorter TCRB CDR3s in all four CD4+ subsets. The naive, central memory and Treg TCRB repertoires looked more alike in patients than they did in healthy donors.

Trimming removed 5 bases from V and 2 bases from J, with 22 bases in between. Germline CDR1 is SGHTA and CDR2 is FQGNSA. The CDR3 spans 17 residues. Sequenced material consisted of expressed TCRB transcripts (all of the isolated RNA was reverse transcribed). Repertoires were generated with immunoSEQ multiplex PCR, while TCRdb's copy carries only in-frame clones and drops some. This sample carries 150,000 to 200,000 clones, 63% of them seen once, and the ten largest clones take roughly 0.092%. V and J are TRBV7-2 and TRBJ2-7, with D perhaps assigned TRBD1 or TRBD2 (6 bases each). The sequencing sample was made of naive CD4+ T cells from blood. The receptor comes from a man aged 30 to 39 with type 1 diabetes. The CDR3 DNA reads TGTGCCAGCAGCCCCCGGGAAGGGGGACTGCCTCCCTACGAGCAGTACTTC. Translation gives CASSPREGGLPPYEQYF.